These 24 T cell receptor beta chains were all obtained from the same sample, sequenced in a study of cytomegalovirus exposure and HLA in healthy donors. Measured with immunoSEQ multiplex PCR; TCRdb has only the in-frame clones, and not every one. The sample contains tens of thousands of clones, 80% to 90% of which appear only once. The sample consisted of PBMCs. The receptors here all came from a woman aged 25 to 39 in good health and CMV-seronegative.

The rearrangement uses TRBV19 and TRBJ2-1, with D possibly matching TRBD2 (6 bases). In germline, CDR1 is LNHDA, CDR2 SQIVND (reference sequence). The CDR3 has 12 residues. V was pared by 9 bases and J by 5 bases, with 11 bases between. The CDR3 is CASERADNEQFF. CDR3 DNA: TGTGCCAGCGAGCGGGCTGACAATGAGCAGTTCTTC.

The rearrangement uses TRBV6-5 and TRBJ2-5; TRBD2 is a possible D gene (6 bases). The CDR3 has 15 amino acids. Germline V gene sequence: CDR1 MNHEY, CDR2 SVGAGI. V gave up 0 bases and J gave up 2 bases, with 10 bases separating them. This CDR3 is CASSYSGGVQETQYF. The CDR3 bases are TGTGCCAGCAGTTACTCGGGAGGCGTACAAGAGACCCAGTACTTC.

The sample holds one count of this clone. This chain links TRBV5-8 with TRBJ1-5; D perhaps matches TRBD1 (6 bases). The CDR3 totals 15 residues. Trimming removed 4 bases at V and 4 bases at J, with 15 bases between. Per the germline V gene, CDR1 is SGHTS and CDR2 is YDEGEE. The DNA for the CDR3 is TGTGCCAGCAGCCGCTATCGGACAGCTAATCAGCCCCAGCATTTT. Encoded protein: CASSRYRTANQPQHF. Full variable domain (missing parts from reference TRBV5-8 and TRBJ1-5): EAGVTQSPTHLIKTRGQQATLRCSPISGHTSVYWYQQALGLGLQFLLWYDEGEERNRGNFPPRFSGRQFPNYSSELNVNALELEDSALYLCASSRYRTANQPQHFGDGTRLSIL.

The CDR3 loop reads CASSWGDRQPQHF. CDR3 nucleotides: TGTGCCAGCAGCTGGGGAGACAGGCAGCCCCAGCATTTT. This chain connects TRBV11-2 to TRBJ1-5; D possibly corresponds to TRBD1 (6 bases). Looked up from germline, CDR1 is SGHAT and CDR2 is FQNNGV. The CDR3 consists of 13 residues. Trimming removed 4 bases at V and 7 bases at J, with 11 bases between.

For the CDR3, the DNA is TGCAGCGGTGGATGGGGAGGGGGGGACACCGGGGAGCTGTTTTTT. This codes for CSGGWGGGDTGELFF. The chain is built from TRBV29-1 and TRBJ2-2, with D maybe TRBD2 (7 bases). The V end was cut by 7 bases, the J end by 3 bases, with 18 bases between. The CDR3 covers 15 residues. Germline CDR1 reads SQVTM; CDR2 reads ANQGSEA.

J is TRBJ1-4 and V is TRBV28, with 10 bases aligning to TRBD1. The CDR3 runs to 17 residues. Per the germline V gene, CDR1 is MDHEN and CDR2 is SYDVKM. The trim removed 7 bases at V and 6 bases at J, leaving 14 bases unmatched. CDR3 coding DNA: TGTGCCAGCAACGCCCGGGACAGGGGATTTGTAGATGAAAAACTGTTTTTT. Its translation: CASNARDRGFVDEKLFF. The full variable domain, completed using reference TRBV28 and TRBJ1-4, is DVKVTQSSRYLVKRTGEKVFLECVQDMDHENMFWYRQDPGLGLRLIYFSYDVKMKEKGDIPEGYSVSREKKERFSLILESASTNQTSMYLCASNARDRGFVDEKLFFGSGTQLSVL.

This clone was detected only a few times. The germline gene is not matched at one end of the junction; a read error may be the cause. This chain uses TRBV28 with TRBJ2-1; 9 bases are shared with TRBD1. The length of the CDR3 is 14 residues. Germline V lookup: CDR1 MDHEN, CDR2 SYDVKM. In DNA, the CDR3 is TGTGCCAGCACCCCGGGACAGGGATACACTGAGCAGTTCTTC. It specifies CASTPGQGYTEQFF.

V gene TRBV25-1 combines with J gene TRBJ2-3; 11 bases are a match to TRBD1. Germline V CDR1 and CDR2: MGHDK, SYGVNS. The CDR3 runs 15 residues. J lost 4 bases, V lost 5 bases, and 5 bases had no gene match. The CDR3 region is CASSPRTGGADTQYF. CDR3 nucleotide sequence: TGTGCCAGCAGTCCCCGGACAGGGGGCGCAGATACGCAGTATTTT.

On this clone itself: The DNA is left out, because the CDR3 cannot be placed on it with certainty; the CDR3 is given as TCRdb lists it. V is TRBV29-1 and J is TRBJ2-1; the table's D call, TRBD2, was not checked against the DNA. The germline V gene has CDR1 SQVTM and CDR2 ANQGSEA. The CDR3 length equals 11 residues, ends included. The CDR3 reads CSVGTGTSPFF.

The rearrangement joins TRBV4-1 to TRBJ2-1; 7 nucleotides match TRBD1. The CDR3 sequence is 15 residues long. Germline values: CDR1 MGHRA, CDR2 YSYEKL. V shed 1 base and J 4 bases; nucleotides not matched to a gene: 4. CDR3 in DNA: TGCGCCAGCAGCCAAGGGGCAGGGGGATACAATGAGCAGTTCTTC. This encodes CASSQGAGGYNEQFF.

The rearrangement links TRBV14 to TRBJ2-3, with D possibly matching TRBD1 (6 bases). The CDR3 length is 16 residues. The V end was cut by 0 bases, the J end by 4 bases, with 14 bases between. The germline gives CDR1 SGHDN, CDR2 FVKESK. CDR3 DNA sequence: TGTGCCAGCAGCCAAGATGCCAACAGGGCCCCAGATACGCAGTATTTT. Its protein product is CASSQDANRAPDTQYF.

The CDR3 reads CASSPTGTSGLKTQYF. Written as DNA, the CDR3 is TGTGCCAGCAGCCCCACCGGAACTAGTGGACTGAAGACCCAGTACTTC. This chain links TRBV9 with TRBJ2-5; a possible D gene is TRBD2 (5 bases). Germline lookup yields CDR1 SGDLS and CDR2 YYNGEE. This CDR3 comprises 16 residues. Deletions cut 4 bases from V and 6 bases from J, with 22 bases between.

V usage is TRBV28 and J usage is TRBJ2-7; 13 nucleotides match TRBD2. Germline V gene data show CDR1 as MDHEN and CDR2 as SYDVKM. The CDR3 loop spans 16 amino acids. The V and J ends lost 2 bases and 4 bases, in that order; junction bases with no gene match: 5. CDR3 in amino acids: CASSLPGLAGAYEQYF. Here the CDR3 DNA reads TGTGCCAGCAGTTTACCAGGACTAGCGGGAGCTTACGAGCAGTACTTC.

The V and J genes are TRBV6-1 and TRBJ1-4; a weak D match, TRBD1 (6 bases). The CDR3 length is 15 residues. The V end was cut by 6 bases, the J end by 0 bases, with 11 bases between. Germline loops: CDR1 MNHNS, CDR2 SASEGT. CDR3 loop: CASRMGAATNEKLFF. CDR3 nucleotide sequence: TGTGCCAGCAGGATGGGGGCGGCAACTAATGAAAAACTGTTTTTT.

V and J are TRBV2 and TRBJ1-5; possibly TRBD1 for D (5 bases). The CDR3 runs 12 residues. V was cut by 8 bases and J by 2 bases, with 7 bases left in between. CDR1 is SNHLY, CDR2 FYNNEI, per germline. CDR3 nucleotide sequence: TGTGCCAGCGGCAGGGGCAATCAGCCCCAGCATTTT. Translated: CASGRGNQPQHF.

The chain is built from TRBV30 and TRBJ1-5; no reliable D call. V was cut by 2 bases and J by 2 bases, with 7 bases left in between. The CDR3 spans 13 residues. Germline V gene data show CDR1 as GTSNPN and CDR2 as SVGIG (reference sequence). CDR3 loop: CAWSFEGNQPQHF. The CDR3 DNA sequence: TGTGCCTGGAGTTTTGAGGGCAATCAGCCCCAGCATTTT.

V is TRBV5-4 and J is TRBJ1-3; D is undetermined. Deletions cut 0 bases from V and 8 bases from J, with 12 bases between. CDR1 SGHNT and CDR2 YYREEE come from the germline V gene (reference sequence). The CDR3 covers 14 residues. The CDR3 DNA is TGTGCCAGCAGCTTGGTGGGCAGGCGTGACACCATATATTTT. This codes for CASSLVGRRDTIYF.

The chain carries TRBV9 and TRBJ2-2; D gene uncertain. The V end was cut by 2 bases, the J end by 6 bases, with 8 bases between. The CDR3 totals 13 residues. Germline-derived CDR1 and CDR2 are SGDLS and YYNGEE. Here the CDR3 DNA reads TGTGCCAGCAGCGTTTCAGTCCCCGGGGAGCTGTTTTTT. Protein product: CASSVSVPGELFF.

Here the CDR3 reads CASSPGGGGNNEKLFF. CDR3 DNA sequence: TGTGCCAGCAGCCCGGGGGGAGGGGGGAACAATGAAAAACTGTTTTTT. The chain employs TRBV7-8 and TRBJ1-4, with a weak D call TRBD1 (6 bases). V dropped 5 bases and J dropped 5 bases, with 18 bases sitting between them. Germline V lookup: CDR1 SGHVS, CDR2 FQNEAQ. This CDR3 contains 16 residues.

This clone was detected only a few times. The V and J genes are TRBV2 and TRBJ2-1, with 11 bases that match TRBD2. The V gene end was trimmed by 6 bases and the J gene end by 9 bases; junction bases not matched to a gene: 19. The CDR3 spans 18 residues. Germline CDR1 is SNHLY and CDR2 is FYNNEI. The CDR3 DNA sequence: TGTGCCAGCAGACCGGGACTAGCGGAGGAGGCGGTCTGGAGTGAGCAGTTCTTC. It codes for CASRPGLAEEAVWSEQFF.

This clone appeared a single time. V and J are TRBV2 and TRBJ1-5; 8 bases agree with TRBD1. The CDR3 runs to 17 residues. The germline CDR1 and CDR2 sequences are SNHLY and FYNNEI. After removal of 2 bases from V and 2 bases from J, the junction contained 8 bases not matched to a gene. DNA of the CDR3: TGTGCCAGCAGTGAATTTGGGTGGACAGGGCGCAATCAGCCCCAGCATTTT. It encodes CASSEFGWTGRNQPQHF.

The J gene is TRBJ2-1, the V gene TRBV27; 9 bases agree with TRBD1. The CDR3 is 16 residues long. CDR1 MNHEY and CDR2 SMNVEV come from the germline V gene (reference sequence). V lost 5 bases to trimming and J lost 7 bases; unmatched junction nucleotides: 12. The CDR3 protein is CASSTLRQGVVNEQFF. The CDR3 DNA is TGTGCCAGCAGTACTCTCCGACAGGGGGTTGTAAATGAGCAGTTCTTC.

The DNA for the CDR3 is TGTGCCAGCAGTTCCCGCAGGGTGGACTATGGCTACACCTTC. Translation gives CASSSRRVDYGYTF. The chain is built from TRBV28 and TRBJ1-2; the D gene is possibly TRBD1 (5 bases). V lost 4 bases to trimming and J lost 3 bases, with 12 bases between them. CDR3 size: 14 residues. Germline-derived CDR1 and CDR2 are MDHEN and SYDVKM.

The chain employs TRBV7-3 and TRBJ2-3; tentatively, D is TRBD2 (6 bases). The V and J ends lost 0 bases and 6 bases respectively, with 13 bases between them. This CDR3 spans 15 amino acids. Germline loops: CDR1 SGHTA, CDR2 FQGTGA. For the CDR3, the DNA is TGTGCCAGCAGCTTAACTCCCGGGAGTGGGGATACGCAGTATTTT. This encodes CASSLTPGSGDTQYF.